The rows below give T cell receptor beta chains drawn from one sample of a study of CD8 T cells in Susac syndrome. TCRdb re-called the immunoSEQ multiplex PCR reads with MiXCR, one entry per CDR3 protein. Of more than 100,000 distinct CDR3 sequences in the sample, roughly 94% were seen once. The sample comprised CD8+ T cells from PBMCs. The receptors derive from a human donor with Susac syndrome. Both conserved end residues are part of each CDR3. The D gene is left open where the match is weak. Size is stated for part of the rows, as once, few or many counts, or as a class when the clone is expanded.

TRBV20-1,.,.,TRBJ1-1,CSARLKSSSEAFF,TGCAGTGCTAGACTGAAGTCTAGCTCTGAAGCTTTCTTT
TRBV6-2/TRBV6-3,.,.,TRBJ1-1,CASRLGDGRRLDTEAFF,TGTGCCAGCAGACTCGGGGACGGACGAAGGCTTGACACTGAAGCTTTCTTT
TRBV20-1,.,.,TRBJ2-1,CSAILLNEQFF,TGCAGTGCCATACTACTCAATGAGCAGTTCTTC
TRBV29-1,TRBD1,once,TRBJ2-6,CSVEDRDRGRGANVLTF,TGCAGCGTTGAAGACCGGGACAGGGGGCGGGGGGCCAACGTCCTGACTTTC
TRBV15,TRBD2,.,TRBJ2-5,CATSEGTSGVYQETQYF,TGTGCCACCAGCGAGGGGACTAGCGGGGTGTACCAAGAGACCCAGTACTTC
TRBV5-4,.,.,TRBJ1-6,CASSRGEAPLHF,TGTGCCAGCAGCCGAGGAGAGGCACCCCTCCACTTT
TRBV5-4,.,.,TRBJ2-1,CASSLGRDEQFF,TGTGCCAGCAGCTTGGGACGGGATGAGCAGTTCTTC
TRBV28,.,.,TRBJ2-1,CASSLNRGLLVNEQFF,TGTGCCAGCAGTTTGAACAGGGGACTGTTGGTAAATGAGCAGTTCTTC
TRBV19,TRBD2,.,TRBJ2-1,CASEGSGGADEQFF,TGTGCCAGCGAGGGGAGCGGGGGGGCAGATGAGCAGTTCTTC
TRBV19,.,.,TRBJ2-7,CASSISAGAVREQYF,TGTGCCAGTAGTATTTCTGCGGGGGCCGTCCGGGAGCAGTACTTC
TRBV11-2,TRBD1,.,TRBJ1-6,CASSPTNRQGANSPLHF,TGTGCCAGCAGCCCCACAAATCGACAGGGGGCAAATTCACCCCTCCACTTT
TRBV29-1,.,.,TRBJ2-2,CSADGVNANTGELFF,TGCAGCGCCGATGGGGTTAACGCGAACACCGGGGAGCTGTTTTTT
TRBV7-8,TRBD1,.,TRBJ2-5,CASSLAGTGGGETQYF,TGTGCCAGCAGCTTAGCCGGGACAGGGGGCGGAGAGACCCAGTACTTC
TRBV27,.,.,TRBJ2-3,CASSPHADTQYF,TGTGCCAGCAGCCCTCACGCAGATACGCAGTATTTT
TRBV20-1,.,.,TRBJ2-7,CSAAGTGSYEQYF,TGCAGTGCTGCCGGGACTGGCTCCTACGAGCAGTACTTC
TRBV6-5,.,.,TRBJ2-5,CASQGTQETQYF,TGTGCCAGCCAGGGGACCCAAGAGACCCAGTACTTC
TRBV20-1,.,.,TRBJ1-5,CSARGGETNQPQHF,TGCAGTGCTAGGGGCGGGGAGACCAATCAGCCCCAGCATTTT
TRBV29-1,TRBD1,.,TRBJ2-3,CSASRDRHTDTQYF,TGCAGCGCATCCCGGGACAGGCATACAGATACGCAGTATTTT
TRBV29-1,.,.,TRBJ2-1,CSVEDPSGTPYNEQFF,TGCAGCGTTGAAGACCCATCCGGGACACCCTACAATGAGCAGTTCTTC
TRBV27,.,few,TRBJ1-1,CASSFNLGTEAFF,TGTGCCAGCAGTTTTAATCTGGGCACTGAAGCTTTCTTT
TRBV9,.,.,TRBJ2-3,CASSVLGQGTDTQYF,TGTGCCAGCAGCGTATTAGGCCAGGGCACAGATACGCAGTATTTT
TRBV3-1,.,.,TRBJ2-7,CASSQEPQTGRRYEQYF,TGTGCCAGCAGCCAAGAACCCCAAACAGGGAGAAGGTACGAGCAGTACTTC
TRBV3-1,.,once,TRBJ2-5,CASSQVAETQYF,TGTGCCAGCAGCCAAGTAGCAGAGACCCAGTACTTC
TRBV9,.,.,TRBJ2-3,CASSSGSGGGDTQYF,TGTGCCAGCAGTTCGGGGTCCGGGGGCGGGGATACGCAGTATTTT
TRBV27,.,.,TRBJ1-2,CASSSAGNYGYTF,TGTGCCAGCAGTTCCGCCGGGAACTATGGCTACACCTTC
TRBV20-1,TRBD1,.,TRBJ2-7,CSAPGTGDAEQYF,TGCAGTGCCCCCGGGACAGGGGACGCCGAGCAGTACTTC
TRBV9,.,.,TRBJ1-2,CASSVGETEFEYGYTF,TGTGCCAGCAGCGTAGGTGAAACAGAGTTTGAGTATGGCTACACCTTC
TRBV14,.,.,TRBJ2-7,CASSEGSYEQYF,TGTGCCAGCAGCGAAGGCTCCTACGAGCAGTACTTC
TRBV7-9,.,.,TRBJ2-1,CASRLSGNEQFF,TGTGCCAGCAGACTCTCCGGGAATGAGCAGTTCTTC
TRBV9,.,once,TRBJ2-3,CASSERGQTDTQYF,TGTGCCAGCAGCGAGAGGGGCCAGACGGATACGCAGTATTTT
TRBV7-9,.,.,TRBJ2-4,CASSLTENIQYF,TGTGCCAGCAGCTTGACGGAAAACATTCAGTACTTC
TRBV19,TRBD1,.,TRBJ2-4,CAVRQGAQNIQYF,TGTGCCGTGCGACAGGGGGCTCAAAACATTCAGTACTTC
TRBV4-1,.,.,TRBJ1-5,CASSQVADSNQPQHF,TGCGCCAGCAGCCAGGTGGCTGATAGCAATCAGCCCCAGCATTTT
TRBV29-1,.,once,TRBJ1-2,CSVEDRTHYGYTF,TGCAGCGTTGAAGATCGGACGCACTATGGCTACACCTTC
TRBV5-1,.,.,TRBJ1-1,CASGPYQGNRFEAFF,TGCGCCAGCGGTCCCTATCAGGGTAATCGCTTTGAAGCTTTCTTT
TRBV20-1,.,.,TRBJ2-7,CSARDLRAVSYEQYF,TGCAGTGCTAGAGATCTCCGGGCAGTCTCCTACGAGCAGTACTTC
TRBV29-1,TRBD2,.,TRBJ2-3,CSVEDLPSGGSTDTQYF,TGCAGCGTTGAAGATCTGCCTAGCGGGGGGAGCACAGATACGCAGTATTTT
TRBV6-2/TRBV6-3,.,.,TRBJ1-2,CASGDDSDFPFNYGYTF,TGTGCCAGCGGCGATGACAGTGACTTTCCCTTTAACTATGGCTACACCTTC
TRBV29-1,TRBD1,.,TRBJ1-1,CSVETGGTEAFF,TGCAGCGTCGAGACAGGGGGCACTGAAGCTTTCTTT
TRBV5-1,.,.,TRBJ2-1,CASSLGSQERHNEQFF,TGCGCCAGCAGCTTGGGTTCCCAGGAGAGACACAATGAGCAGTTCTTC
TRBV9,.,.,TRBJ2-2,CASAPENTGELFF,TGTGCCAGCGCTCCCGAGAACACCGGGGAGCTGTTTTTT
TRBV4-3,.,.,TRBJ1-6,CASSQGRANNSPLHF,TGCGCCAGCAGCCAAGGCAGGGCCAATAATTCACCCCTCCACTTT
TRBV29-1,TRBD2,.,TRBJ2-3,CSVSGGPTDTQYF,TGCAGCGTAAGCGGGGGGCCCACAGATACGCAGTATTTT
TRBV29-1,.,once,TRBJ2-1,CSVRLATYNEQFF,TGCAGCGTTCGATTAGCTACCTACAATGAGCAGTTCTTC
TRBV20-1,.,.,TRBJ2-1,CSATMGSNEQFF,TGCAGTGCTACCATGGGGAGCAATGAGCAGTTCTTC
TRBV6-6,.,.,TRBJ1-2,CASSYPPGDGYTF,TGTGCCAGCAGTTACCCGCCCGGGGACGGCTACACCTTC
TRBV5-6,.,.,TRBJ2-1,CASSLGREQFF,TGTGCCAGCAGCTTGGGCCGGGAGCAGTTCTTC
TRBV30,.,.,TRBJ2-5,CAWSVDGWAETQYF,TGTGCCTGGAGTGTAGACGGATGGGCGGAGACCCAGTACTTC
TRBV7-9,.,.,TRBJ1-6,CASSDRFPRSYNSPLHF,TGTGCCAGCAGCGACAGGTTCCCCAGGTCCTATAATTCACCCCTCCACTTT
TRBV11-2,.,.,TRBJ2-7,CASSFAGGSYEQYF,TGTGCCAGCAGCTTTGCCGGGGGATCCTACGAGCAGTACTTC
TRBV23-1,TRBD1,.,TRBJ2-1,CASSQYRGQGLRDRFF,TGCGCCAGCAGTCAATACCGGGGACAGGGACTTCGGGATCGGTTCTTC